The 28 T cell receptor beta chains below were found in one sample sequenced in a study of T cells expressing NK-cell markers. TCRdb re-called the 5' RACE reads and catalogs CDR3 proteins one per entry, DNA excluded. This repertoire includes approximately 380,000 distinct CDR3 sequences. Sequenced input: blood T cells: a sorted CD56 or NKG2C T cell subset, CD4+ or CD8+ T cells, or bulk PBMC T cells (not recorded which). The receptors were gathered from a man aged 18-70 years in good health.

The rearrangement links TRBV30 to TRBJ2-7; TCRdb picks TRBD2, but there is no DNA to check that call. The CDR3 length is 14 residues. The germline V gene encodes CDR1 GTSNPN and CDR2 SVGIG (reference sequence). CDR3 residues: CAWSVLSGTYEQYF.

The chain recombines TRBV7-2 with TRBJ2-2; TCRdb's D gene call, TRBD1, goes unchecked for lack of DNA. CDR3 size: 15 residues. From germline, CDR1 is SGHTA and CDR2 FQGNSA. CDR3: CASRTGGQNTGELFF.

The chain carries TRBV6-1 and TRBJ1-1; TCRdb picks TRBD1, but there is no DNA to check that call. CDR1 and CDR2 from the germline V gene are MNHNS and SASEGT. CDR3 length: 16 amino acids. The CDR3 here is CASRRGVTQANTEAFF.

The chain's CDR3 is CASSLVGTPGRGQFF. V usage is TRBV28 and J usage is TRBJ2-1; TCRdb calls TRBD1, which cannot be checked without DNA. The CDR3 length is 15 residues. CDR1 MDHEN and CDR2 SYDVKM come from the germline V gene.

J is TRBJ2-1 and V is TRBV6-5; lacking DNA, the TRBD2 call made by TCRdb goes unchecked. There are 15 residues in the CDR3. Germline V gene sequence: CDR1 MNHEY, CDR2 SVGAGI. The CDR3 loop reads CASSYPAGWDGEQFF.

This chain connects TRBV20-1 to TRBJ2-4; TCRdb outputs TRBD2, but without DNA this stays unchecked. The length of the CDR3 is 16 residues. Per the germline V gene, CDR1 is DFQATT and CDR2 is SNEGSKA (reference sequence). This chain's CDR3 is CSADGAGRLAKNIQYF.

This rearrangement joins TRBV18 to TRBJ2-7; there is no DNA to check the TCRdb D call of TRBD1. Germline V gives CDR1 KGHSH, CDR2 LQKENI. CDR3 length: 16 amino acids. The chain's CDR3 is CASSLGTGRNSYEQYF.

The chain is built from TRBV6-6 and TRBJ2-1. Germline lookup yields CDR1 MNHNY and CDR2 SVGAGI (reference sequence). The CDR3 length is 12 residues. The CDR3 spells CASSYTDNEQFF.

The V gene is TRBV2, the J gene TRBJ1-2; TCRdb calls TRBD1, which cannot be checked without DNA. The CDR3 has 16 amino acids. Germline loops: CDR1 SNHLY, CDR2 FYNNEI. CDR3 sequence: CASNPGEGAFHSGYTF. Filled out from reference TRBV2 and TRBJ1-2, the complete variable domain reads EPEVTQTPSHQVTQMGQEVILRCVPISNHLYFYWYRQILGQKVEFLVSFYNNEISEKSEIFDDQFSVERPDGSNFTLKIRSTKLEDSAMYFCASNPGEGAFHSGYTFGSGTRLTVV.

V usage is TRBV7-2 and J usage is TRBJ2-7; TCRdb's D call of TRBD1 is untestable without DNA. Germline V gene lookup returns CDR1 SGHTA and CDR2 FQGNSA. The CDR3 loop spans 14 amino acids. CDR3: CASSQTLGGGVQYF. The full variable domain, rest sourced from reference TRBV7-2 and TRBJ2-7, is GAGVSQSPSNKVTEKGKDVELRCDPISGHTALYWYRQSLGQGLEFLIYFQGNSAPDKSGLPSDRFSAERTGGSVSTLTIQRTQQEDSAVYLCASSQTLGGGVQYFGPGTRLTVT.

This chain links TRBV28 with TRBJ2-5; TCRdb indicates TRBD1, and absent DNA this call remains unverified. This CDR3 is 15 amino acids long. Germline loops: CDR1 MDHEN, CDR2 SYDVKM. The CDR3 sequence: CASRYIQGIQETQYF.

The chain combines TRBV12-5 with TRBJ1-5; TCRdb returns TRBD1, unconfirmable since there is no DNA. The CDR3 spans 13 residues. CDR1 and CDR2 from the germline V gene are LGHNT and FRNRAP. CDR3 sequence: CASGLTGNQPQHF.

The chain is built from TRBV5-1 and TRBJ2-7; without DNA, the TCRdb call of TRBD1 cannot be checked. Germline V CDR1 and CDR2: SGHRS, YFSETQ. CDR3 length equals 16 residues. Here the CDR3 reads CASSWNQWTGGYEQYF.

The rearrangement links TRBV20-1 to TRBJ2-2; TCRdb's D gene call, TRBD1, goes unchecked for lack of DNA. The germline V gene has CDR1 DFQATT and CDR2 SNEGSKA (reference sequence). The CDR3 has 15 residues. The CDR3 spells CSAANRRGHTGELFF.

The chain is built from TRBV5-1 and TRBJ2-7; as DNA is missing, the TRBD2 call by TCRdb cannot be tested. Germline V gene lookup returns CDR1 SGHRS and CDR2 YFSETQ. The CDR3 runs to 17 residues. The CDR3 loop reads CASRLVGGFSPRWEQYF.

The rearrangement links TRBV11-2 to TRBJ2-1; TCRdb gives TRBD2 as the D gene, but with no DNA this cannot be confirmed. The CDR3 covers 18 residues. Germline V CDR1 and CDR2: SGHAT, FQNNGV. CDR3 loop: CASSFRTTGLAGGNEQFF.

This CDR3 is CLRGGQITGELFF. This chain links TRBV12-3 or TRBV12-4 with TRBJ2-2; TCRdb indicates TRBD1, and absent DNA this call remains unverified. This CDR3 has 13 amino acids.

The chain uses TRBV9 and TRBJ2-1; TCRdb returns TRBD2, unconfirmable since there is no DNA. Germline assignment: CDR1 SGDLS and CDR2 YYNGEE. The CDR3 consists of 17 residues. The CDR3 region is CASSTRTSGGRDSEQFF.

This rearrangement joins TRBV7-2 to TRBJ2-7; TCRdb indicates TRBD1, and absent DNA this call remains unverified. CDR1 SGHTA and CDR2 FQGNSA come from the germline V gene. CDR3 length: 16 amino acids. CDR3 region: CASSLGPGGTSYEQYF.

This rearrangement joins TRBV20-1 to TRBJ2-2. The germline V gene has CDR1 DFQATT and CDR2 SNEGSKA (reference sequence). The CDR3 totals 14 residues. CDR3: CSVTGNPNTGELFF.

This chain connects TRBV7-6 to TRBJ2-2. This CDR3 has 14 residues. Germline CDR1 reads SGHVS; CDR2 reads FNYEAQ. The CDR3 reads CASSLDDLTGELFF.

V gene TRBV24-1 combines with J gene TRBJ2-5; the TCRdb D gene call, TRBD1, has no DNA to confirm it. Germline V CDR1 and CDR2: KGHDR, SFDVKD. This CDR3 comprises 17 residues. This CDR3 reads CATSDFLGTGHQETQYF.

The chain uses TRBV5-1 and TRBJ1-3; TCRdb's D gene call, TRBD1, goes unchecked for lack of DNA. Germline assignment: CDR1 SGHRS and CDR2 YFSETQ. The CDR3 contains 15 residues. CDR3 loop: CASSLRGRPGNTIYF.

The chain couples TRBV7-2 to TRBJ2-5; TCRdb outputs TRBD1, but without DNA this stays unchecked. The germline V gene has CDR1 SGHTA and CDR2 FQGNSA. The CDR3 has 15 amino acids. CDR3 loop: CASSLGPGRGETQYF.

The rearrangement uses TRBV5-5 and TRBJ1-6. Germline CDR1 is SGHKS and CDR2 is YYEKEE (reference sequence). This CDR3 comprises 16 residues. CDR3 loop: CASSSQPRGGNSPLHF. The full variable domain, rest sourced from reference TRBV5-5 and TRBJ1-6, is DAGVTQSPTHLIKTRGQQVTLRCSPISGHKSVSWYQQVLGQGPQFIFQYYEKEERGRGNFPDRFSARQFPNYSSELNVNALLLGDSALYLCASSSQPRGGNSPLHFGNGTRLTVT.

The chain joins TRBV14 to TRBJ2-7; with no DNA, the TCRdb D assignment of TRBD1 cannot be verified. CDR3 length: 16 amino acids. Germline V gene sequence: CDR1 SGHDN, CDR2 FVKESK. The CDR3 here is CASSPQRWGSSYEQYF.

CDR3 sequence: CASSLGTGKDSQYF. The chain has TRBV11-2 and TRBJ2-3; TCRdb proposes TRBD1, but this gene call is untestable without DNA. The CDR3 is 14 amino acids. The V gene's germline CDR1 is SGHAT and CDR2 FQNNGV. The complete variable domain, with remaining parts taken from reference TRBV11-2 and TRBJ2-3, reads EAGVAQSPRYKIIEKRQSVAFWCNPISGHATLYWYQQILGQGPKLLIQFQNNGVVDDSQLPKDRFSAERLKGVDSTLKIQPAKLEDSAVYLCASSLGTGKDSQYFGPGTRLTVL.

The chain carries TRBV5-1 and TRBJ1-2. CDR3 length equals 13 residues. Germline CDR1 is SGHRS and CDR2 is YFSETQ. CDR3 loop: CASSLDSFYGYTF.